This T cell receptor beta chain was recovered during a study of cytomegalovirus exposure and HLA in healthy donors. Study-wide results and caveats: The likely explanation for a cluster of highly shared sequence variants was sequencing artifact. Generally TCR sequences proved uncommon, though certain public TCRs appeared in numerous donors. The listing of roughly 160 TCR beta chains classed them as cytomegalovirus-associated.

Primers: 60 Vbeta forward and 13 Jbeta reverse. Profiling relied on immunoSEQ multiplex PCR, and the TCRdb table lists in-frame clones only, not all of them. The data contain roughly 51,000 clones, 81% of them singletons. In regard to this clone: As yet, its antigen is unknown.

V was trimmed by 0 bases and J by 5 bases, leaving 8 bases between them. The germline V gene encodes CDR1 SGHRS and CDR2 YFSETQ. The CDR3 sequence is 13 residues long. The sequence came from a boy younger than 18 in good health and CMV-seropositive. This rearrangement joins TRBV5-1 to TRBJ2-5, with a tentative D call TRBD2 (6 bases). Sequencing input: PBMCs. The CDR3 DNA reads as TGCGCCAGCAGCTTGGAGCGGGTGGAGACCCAGTACTTC. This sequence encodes CASSLERVETQYF.